This T cell receptor beta chain comes out of a study of blood T cells in healthy people across ages. The CDR3 sequence is 13 residues long. Germline loops: CDR1 MNHEY, CDR2 SMNVEV (reference sequence). Trimming cost V 4 bases and J 0 bases, with 6 bases left between them. PCR was performed a second time for about 6 to 11 cycles using a sample-barcoded 5' primer and a J-beta primer mix. The template-switch adaptor, which had 12 random nucleotides, put a tag on each cDNA molecule. TCRdb reprocessed the 5' RACE reads via MiXCR and lists one record per CDR3 protein. The top ten hold around 9.2% of the sample, which has around 700,000 distinct CDR3 sequences, 25% seen once. Separately, the same data were catalogued under a study of T cells of mothers and their children.

V gene TRBV27 combines with J gene TRBJ1-1, with D perhaps TRBD1 (5 bases). The sample comprised blood. The clonotype originates from a boy under 18 in good health. CDR3 sequence (DNA): TGTGCCAGCAGTTGGGGGATGAACACTGAAGCTTTCTTT. This codes for CASSWGMNTEAFF.